This passage covers 5 T cell receptor beta chains from one sample sequenced in a study of blood T cells in healthy people across ages. A second about 7 to 11 cycle PCR used barcoded and J-beta primers. In TCRdb, the 5' RACE reads were re-called with MiXCR into one record per CDR3 protein. The sample lists about 640,000 distinct CDR3 sequences, 58% occurring once. Sequenced sample: blood. The receptors derive from a man in his 60s in good health.

This chain uses TRBV3-1 with TRBJ2-5; D is ambiguous. The CDR3 has 15 amino acids. The germline V and J ends were trimmed by 0 bases and 5 bases, with 13 bases remaining between them. Germline values: CDR1 LGHDT, CDR2 YNNKEL (reference sequence). CDR3 sequence reads: CASSQDERIQETQYF. CDR3 DNA: TGTGCCAGCAGCCAAGATGAAAGAATCCAGGAGACCCAGTACTTC.

This clonotype has more than one count but fewer than ten. The rearrangement uses TRBV20-1 and TRBJ2-5; TRBD1 or TRBD2 may be the D gene (5 bases each). From germline, CDR1 is DFQATT and CDR2 SNEGSKA (reference sequence). Trimming left V 6 bases short and J 6 bases short, with 17 bases between. This CDR3 has 13 residues. CDR3 residues: CSAARDGAKTQYF. For the CDR3, the DNA is TGCAGTGCCGCAAGGGACGGGGCAAAGACCCAGTACTTC.

This clonotype was seen once. J is TRBJ1-2 and V is TRBV6-5; TRBD1 might be the D (5 bases). CDR1 is MNHEY, CDR2 SVGAGI, per germline. The CDR3 is made up of 11 amino acids. The V end lost 4 bases, the J end lost 11 bases, and 11 bases lay between the germline ends. The CDR3 protein is CASSSGRGYTF. Here the CDR3 DNA reads TGTGCCAGCAGTTCAGGGAGGGGATACACCTTC.

V usage is TRBV12-3 or TRBV12-4 and J usage is TRBJ2-3; D is ambiguous. The CDR3 is 12 amino acids. With 3 bases removed from V and 3 bases from J, the gap between germline ends came to 4 bases. In DNA form, the CDR3 reads TGTGCCAGCAGTTTGTTGACAGATACGCAGTATTTT. Translating it yields CASSLLTDTQYF.

The chain is built from TRBV6-5 and TRBJ2-1, with D perhaps matching TRBD2 (6 bases). Germline V gives CDR1 MNHEY, CDR2 SVGAGI. The CDR3 has 12 amino acids. The V end was cut by 4 bases, the J end by 9 bases, with 10 bases between. The CDR3 is CASSFVGGEQFF. CDR3 nucleotide sequence: TGTGCCAGCAGTTTCGTCGGGGGTGAGCAGTTCTTC.